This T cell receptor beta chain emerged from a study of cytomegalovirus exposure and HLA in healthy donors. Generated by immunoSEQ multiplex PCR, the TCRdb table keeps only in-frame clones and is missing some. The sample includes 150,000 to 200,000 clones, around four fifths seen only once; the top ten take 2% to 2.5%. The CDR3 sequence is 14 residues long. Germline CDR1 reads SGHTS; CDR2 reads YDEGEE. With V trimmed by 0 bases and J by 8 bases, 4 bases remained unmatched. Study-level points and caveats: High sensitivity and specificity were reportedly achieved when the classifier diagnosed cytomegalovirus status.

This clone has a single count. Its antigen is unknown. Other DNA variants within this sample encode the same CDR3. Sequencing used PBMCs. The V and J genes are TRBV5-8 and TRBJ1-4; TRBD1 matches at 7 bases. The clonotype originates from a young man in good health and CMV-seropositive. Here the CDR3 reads CASSLGQGREKLFF. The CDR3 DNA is TGTGCCAGCAGCTTGGGACAGGGAAGAGAAAAACTGTTTTTT.